These 26 T cell receptor beta chains share one sample of origin, sequenced in a study of cytomegalovirus exposure and HLA in healthy donors. The PCR employed 60 Vbeta primers together with 13 Jbeta primers. Profiled with immunoSEQ multiplex PCR; TCRdb holds only in-frame clones, not every one. Of approximately 130,000 clones detected, approximately 89% appear once; the ten largest clones hold roughly 6.7%. The specimen sequenced was PBMCs. Receptors originate from a woman in her 30s in good health and CMV-seropositive.

V is TRBV30 and J is TRBJ2-3; D possibly corresponds to TRBD2 (6 bases). CDR3 length: 15 residues. The V gene lost 3 bases and the J gene lost 0 bases, with 13 bases spanning the gap. Germline V gene sequence: CDR1 GTSNPN, CDR2 SVGIG (reference sequence). CDR3 sequence reads: CAWSGYGRSTDTQYF. As DNA, the CDR3 is TGTGCCTGGAGCGGCTACGGGAGAAGCACAGATACGCAGTATTTT.

The J gene is TRBJ1-2, the V gene TRBV28; a weak D match, TRBD1 (5 bases). CDR1 is MDHEN, CDR2 SYDVKM, per germline. Deletions cut 2 bases from V and 7 bases from J, with 8 bases between. The CDR3 contains 12 residues. CDR3 DNA: TGTGCCAGCAGTTTAGGGGGGTTTGGCTACACCTTC. Protein product: CASSLGGFGYTF.

In its sample, this clone was seen once. The V and J genes are TRBV11-1 and TRBJ2-3; D remains ambiguous. This CDR3 is built from 17 residues. Looked up from germline, CDR1 is SGHAT and CDR2 is FQDESV (reference sequence). Trimming took 5 bases from V and 2 from J, leaving 20 bases between them. The CDR3 sequence: CASSPPLGLVNTDTQYF. The CDR3 DNA sequence: TGTGCCAGCAGCCCTCCCCTAGGCCTAGTGAACACAGATACGCAGTATTTT.

The chain has TRBV2 and TRBJ2-7, with 10 bases lining up with TRBD2. J was trimmed by 2 bases and V by 6 bases; bases with no gene match: 13. Germline CDR1 SNHLY, CDR2 FYNNEI. This CDR3 spans 17 amino acids. The CDR3 region is CASRRAGGYYSTYEQYF. The CDR3 bases are TGTGCCAGCAGGCGAGCGGGGGGGTATTACTCTACCTACGAGCAGTACTTC.

The chain recombines TRBV5-6 with TRBJ2-3; maybe TRBD2 (6 bases). Trimming shortened V by 0 bases and J by 1 base, and 6 bases separated the two germline ends. CDR1 is SGHDT, CDR2 YYEEEE, per germline. The CDR3 has 14 residues. This chain's CDR3 is CASSLGGGTDTQYF. The CDR3 DNA sequence: TGTGCCAGCAGCTTGGGGGGGGGCACAGATACGCAGTATTTT.

On this clone: It is unclear where the CDR3 begins or ends on the DNA, so no DNA is shown, and the CDR3 is as TCRdb lists it. The V call is TRBV30, the J call TRBJ2-7; the table assigns TRBD2, which was not confirmed against the DNA. Per germline, CDR1 GTSNPN and CDR2 SVGIG (reference sequence). The CDR3 adds up to 11 amino acids, both ends counted. The CDR3 region is CAWGGGASKFF.

This chain connects TRBV5-8 to TRBJ1-2, with D uncertain. The germline V and J ends were trimmed by 2 bases and 4 bases, with 9 bases remaining between them. CDR1 is SGHTS, CDR2 YDEGEE, per germline. The CDR3 totals 13 residues. CDR3 coding DNA: TGTGCCAGCAGCTTCCCCGGACTCTATGGCTACACCTTC. This sequence encodes CASSFPGLYGYTF.

The chain carries TRBV6-1 and TRBJ1-2, with TRBD1 identical over 9 bases. CDR3 size: 13 residues. Unmatched junction bases numbered 5, after V lost 6 bases and J lost 6 bases. Germline V gives CDR1 MNHNS, CDR2 SASEGT. CDR3 region: CASRLGQGNGYTF. The CDR3 DNA is TGTGCCAGCAGATTGGGACAGGGTAATGGCTACACCTTC.

The V call is TRBV6-4, the J call TRBJ2-1, with 13 bases fitting TRBD2. Per germline, CDR1 MRHNA and CDR2 SNTAGT. CDR3 length: 12 amino acids. Germline trimming cut 6 bases from V and 11 bases from J; bases unmatched to any gene: 1. Here the CDR3 reads CASRLAGGQQFF. As DNA, the CDR3 is TGTGCCAGCAGACTAGCGGGGGGGCAGCAGTTCTTC.

J is TRBJ2-3 and V is TRBV6-5, with a weak D call TRBD2 (6 bases). V was shortened by 2 bases and J by 11 bases, with 14 bases between the two germline ends. Germline loops: CDR1 MNHEY, CDR2 SVGAGI. This CDR3 comprises 13 residues. The CDR3 loop reads CASSYAASALQYF. CDR3 DNA: TGTGCCAGCAGTTACGCGGCTAGCGCTTTGCAGTATTTT.

This rearrangement joins TRBV10-1 to TRBJ2-3; 11 bases match TRBD2. CDR3 length: 19 residues. The germline V gene encodes CDR1 WNHNN and CDR2 SYGVQD (reference sequence). V was clipped by 1 base and J by 1 base; unmatched bases: 10. Here the CDR3 DNA reads TGCGCCAGCAGTGAGTACTCGGCTAGCGGGAGGCCCCGCACAGATACGCAGTATTTT. This gives the protein CASSEYSASGRPRTDTQYF.

This clone was observed a handful of times. The chain has TRBV7-3 and TRBJ1-2; 7 nucleotides match TRBD1. The CDR3 loop spans 13 amino acids. Germline CDR1 and CDR2: SGHTA and FQGTGA. V dropped 6 bases and J dropped 6; count of bases not matched to a gene: 7. CDR3 in DNA: TGTGCCAGCAGTTCAGACAGGGTGAATGGCTACACCTTC. Translation gives CASSSDRVNGYTF.

V gene TRBV18 combines with J gene TRBJ1-5; D is uncertain. This CDR3 has 16 residues. V gave up 3 bases and J gave up 0 bases, with 12 bases separating them. Germline V gene sequence: CDR1 KGHSH, CDR2 LQKENI. CDR3 DNA: TGTGCCAGCTCACCGGTAGAAATTAATAGCAATCAGCCCCAGCATTTT. This codes for CASSPVEINSNQPQHF.

The chain carries TRBV9 and TRBJ2-4; 12 bases map to TRBD2. CDR1 is SGDLS, CDR2 YYNGEE, per germline. V lost 4 bases to trimming and J lost 7 bases; unmatched junction nucleotides: 9. This CDR3 is 16 amino acids long. This chain's CDR3 is CASSSTGTSGLNIQYF. CDR3 nucleotides: TGTGCCAGCAGCTCAACCGGGACTAGCGGGTTGAACATTCAGTACTTC.

J is TRBJ2-1 and V is TRBV19, with TRBD2 matching 7 bases. Germline CDR1 is LNHDA and CDR2 is SQIVND (reference sequence). The CDR3 is 15 residues long. The ends lost 3 bases at V and 3 bases at J; junction bases unmatched: 5. CDR3 residues: CASSIRLAVYNEQFF. The CDR3 bases are TGTGCCAGTAGTATCAGGCTAGCGGTCTACAATGAGCAGTTCTTC.

V is TRBV7-3 and J is TRBJ2-7, with 12 bases lining up with TRBD2. The CDR3 has 17 residues. CDR1 is SGHTA and CDR2 is FQGTGA in the germline V gene. V was pared by 4 bases and J by 2 bases, with 9 bases of the junction left unmatched. In nucleotides, the CDR3 is TGTGCCAGCAGCTCCTCATCACTAGCGGGAGGTCCCTACGAGCAGTACTTC. Translated, it gives CASSSSSLAGGPYEQYF. Full variable domain (missing parts from reference TRBV7-3 and TRBJ2-7): GAGVSQTPSNKVTEKGKYVELRCDPISGHTALYWYRQSLGQGPEFLIYFQGTGAADDSGLPNDRFFAVRPEGSVSTLKIQRTERGDSAVYLCASSSSSLAGGPYEQYFGPGTRLTVT.

This sequence joins TRBV7-8 and TRBJ2-1, with 9 bases identical to TRBD1. Trimming took 5 bases from V and 8 from J; bases not matched to a gene: 13. Germline lookup yields CDR1 SGHVS and CDR2 FQNEAQ. There are 16 residues in the CDR3. CDR3 sequence: CASSINRGRILYEQFF. In nucleotides, the CDR3 is TGTGCCAGCAGCATCAACAGGGGGCGGATTTTGTATGAGCAGTTCTTC.

Comments on this clone: The junction and the germline gene differ at one end; a read error may be behind it. The chain uses TRBV30 and TRBJ1-4; possible D gene TRBD1, 5 bases. Germline loops: CDR1 GTSNPN, CDR2 SVGIG (reference sequence). The CDR3 loop spans 16 amino acids. CDR3 nucleotide sequence: TGTGCCTGGAGTGGGACATTCCCCTCAACTAATGGAAAACTGTTTTTT. Residues: CAWSGTFPSTNGKLFF.

The chain combines TRBV10-3 with TRBJ2-2, with 8 bases identical to TRBD2. CDR3 length equals 14 residues. CDR1 and CDR2 (germline): ENHRY, SYGVKD. The junction had 2 bases not matched to a gene; V was cut back by 5 bases and J by 3 bases. The CDR3 sequence is CAISKTSDTGELFF. The CDR3 DNA reads TGTGCCATCAGTAAGACTAGCGACACCGGGGAGCTGTTTTTT.

This chain uses TRBV4-1 with TRBJ2-7, with D perhaps TRBD2 (6 bases). Germline CDR1 and CDR2: MGHRA and YSYEKL. The CDR3 runs 15 residues. V was clipped by 1 base and J by 6 bases, with 16 bases between them. The CDR3 here is CASSQVGGVGPEQYF. The DNA of the CDR3 is TGCGCCAGCAGCCAAGTGGGGGGAGTGGGCCCCGAGCAGTACTTC.

This chain connects TRBV14 to TRBJ1-2; D is possibly TRBD1 (6 bases). The V and J ends lost 0 bases and 7 bases respectively, with 15 bases between them. Per germline, CDR1 SGHDN and CDR2 FVKESK. CDR3 length equals 15 residues. In DNA form, the CDR3 reads TGTGCCAGCAGCCAAGACCCTGGACAGATTTCTGGCTACACCTTC. Protein product: CASSQDPGQISGYTF.

The rearrangement links TRBV19 to TRBJ1-5, with D unclear. Germline CDR1 and CDR2: LNHDA and SQIVND (reference sequence). Deletions cut 7 bases from V and 3 bases from J, with 13 bases between. The CDR3 is 14 residues long. The CDR3 DNA follows: TGTGCCAGTATTTCGCAGGATCCCAATCAGCCCCAGCATTTT. Its translation: CASISQDPNQPQHF.

The chain has TRBV20-1 and TRBJ1-1; D may be TRBD1 (5 bases). With 1 base removed from V and 8 bases from J, the gap between germline ends came to 8 bases. The CDR3 sequence is 11 residues long. Germline-derived CDR1 and CDR2 are DFQATT and SNEGSKA (reference sequence). The CDR3 sequence: CSARGGAEAFF. CDR3 bases: TGCAGTGCTAGAGGCGGGGCAGAAGCTTTCTTT.

This clone has just one count. The chain is built from TRBV2 and TRBJ2-7; 7 nucleotides align to TRBD1. V lost 4 bases, J lost 3 bases, and 6 bases stayed unmatched. The CDR3 runs to 14 residues. The V gene's germline CDR1 is SNHLY and CDR2 FYNNEI. The CDR3 coding sequence is TGTGCCAGCAGTGGCGACAGGGACATCTACGAGCAGTACTTC. It specifies CASSGDRDIYEQYF.

The CDR3 bases are TGTGCCAGCAAGGAGGACCAAGAGTATTTT. The encoded protein is CASKEDQEYF. This chain uses TRBV2 with TRBJ2-3; the D gene is possibly TRBD2 (5 bases). This CDR3 spans 10 amino acids. The V end lost 7 bases, the J end lost 13 bases, and 12 bases lay between the germline ends. CDR1 and CDR2 from the germline V gene are SNHLY and FYNNEI.

This chain uses TRBV6-1 with TRBJ1-2, with TRBD1 matching 9 bases. J was trimmed by 6 bases and V by 7 bases; bases with no gene match: 12. Germline CDR1 and CDR2: MNHNS and SASEGT. The CDR3 consists of 15 residues. The CDR3 DNA reads as TGTGCCAGCAATCGAGTGATGGGACAGGGAGATGGCTACACCTTC. It yields the protein CASNRVMGQGDGYTF.